The present T cell receptor (beta chain) was sequenced within a study of blood T cell repertoires in COVID-19. Whole-study context: Acute and convalescent COVID-19 specimens originated in the United States, Italy and Spain. Sources were T cells, B-cell-depleted T cells, or PBMCs; the material itself was cDNA or gDNA.

V dropped 5 bases and J dropped 5 bases, with 6 bases sitting between them. The CDR3 runs 11 residues. In germline, CDR1 is MDHEN, CDR2 SYDVKM. Authors' data handling: Amplifying reference gene primers gave estimates of nucleated cell counts. Generated by immunoSEQ multiplex PCR, the TCRdb table keeps only in-frame clones and is missing some. V and J calls and clone size come straight from that table; D and trimming were deduced from the DNA. This table holds around 150,000 clones, around 73% found once. The genes are TRBV28 and TRBJ1-1; no reliable D call. The clonotype was recovered from a man in his 60s who had recovered from COVID-19. Sequenced material: peripheral blood. CDR3 protein: CASSPLTEAFF. The CDR3 DNA reads TGTGCCAGCAGTCCCCTAACTGAAGCTTTCTTT.